These 28 T cell receptor beta chains originate from one sample sequenced in a study of regulatory T cells in long-lasting Graves disease. Both iRepertoire HTBI primers and Arm-PCR of CDR3 regions were used to build the TCR beta libraries. In TCRdb, the multiplex PCR reads were re-called with MiXCR into one record per CDR3 protein. Of 350,000 to 400,000 distinct CDR3 sequences listed, 15% to 18% are singletons. Time point specified: newly diagnosed GD, antithyroid drugs for less than 3 months. Construction of the TCR library relied on RNA isolated from PBMCs. Sequenced here: peripheral blood mononuclear cells (PBMCs), sampled at new diagnosis, from a patient treated with antithyroid drugs. The receptors originated from a female donor with Graves disease.

This clonotype was observed many times. The chain recombines TRBV7-2 with TRBJ2-3; 7 nucleotides align to TRBD1. Germline V gene sequence: CDR1 SGHTA, CDR2 FQGNSA. This CDR3 comprises 15 residues. V lost 1 base to trimming and J lost 4 bases; unmatched junction nucleotides: 5. CDR3 nucleotide sequence: TGTGCCAGCAGCTTAGTCCCAGGGGGAGCAGATACGCAGTATTTT. Encoded protein: CASSLVPGGADTQYF.

This clonotype has ten or more counts. The chain has TRBV5-6 and TRBJ1-4; D unclear. The CDR3 has 16 residues. V shed 4 bases and J shed 0 bases, with 13 bases lying between them. The germline CDR1 and CDR2 sequences are SGHDT and YYEEEE. The CDR3 region is CASSGTPVSTNEKLFF. CDR3 in DNA: TGTGCCAGCAGCGGTACTCCGGTTTCAACTAATGAAAAACTGTTTTTT.

This clonotype was seen repeatedly, ten times or more. The chain joins TRBV20-1 to TRBJ2-1; D is undetermined. Trimming pared 1 base from V and 6 bases from J, leaving 13 bases between. Per germline, CDR1 DFQATT and CDR2 SNEGSKA (reference sequence). This CDR3 comprises 14 residues. CDR3 protein: CSARGRTTSNEQFF. DNA for the CDR3: TGCAGTGCTAGAGGCCGTACTACCTCCAATGAGCAGTTCTTC.

This clonotype was observed a handful of times. V gene TRBV10-3 combines with J gene TRBJ2-1, with no clear D. V was cut by 4 bases and J by 0 bases, with 10 bases left in between. The CDR3 sequence is 15 residues long. The germline V gene encodes CDR1 ENHRY and CDR2 SYGVKD. The CDR3 DNA is TGTGCCATCAGTGTCGACTTGAGCTCCTACAATGAGCAGTTCTTC. Amino acid sequence: CAISVDLSSYNEQFF.

This clonotype showed up many times. The gene calls are TRBV12-3 or TRBV12-4 and TRBJ1-3; no clear D. The germline V and J ends were trimmed by 8 bases and 3 bases, with 5 bases remaining between them. The CDR3 consists of 11 residues. CDR3 nucleotide sequence: TGTGCCAGCTTTCTTGGAAACACCATATATTTT. Translating it yields CASFLGNTIYF.

This clonotype was detected many times. This sequence joins TRBV6-1 and TRBJ1-2; D is unclear. CDR1 MNHNS and CDR2 SASEGT come from the germline V gene. The CDR3 has 13 residues. Trimming removed 8 bases at V and 3 bases at J, with 13 bases between. The CDR3 DNA is TGTGCCAGCTCCCGGGGTTTTGACTATGGCTACACCTTC. This gives the protein CASSRGFDYGYTF.

CDR3 sequence: CASSDSNNEQFF. The CDR3 bases are TGTGCCAGCAGTGACAGCAACAATGAGCAGTTCTTC. V usage is TRBV28 and J usage is TRBJ2-1; D possibly corresponds to TRBD1 (5 bases). Between the trimmed V and J ends, which lost 5 bases and 5 bases, there was a span of 7 bases. The CDR3 runs to 12 residues. Germline CDR1 and CDR2: MDHEN and SYDVKM.

In its sample, this clonotype was seen many times. This chain uses TRBV7-9 with TRBJ1-6; D not resolved. Between the trimmed V and J ends, which lost 5 bases and 14 bases, there was a span of 25 bases. The CDR3 totals 16 residues. Germline V CDR1 and CDR2: SEHNR, FQNEAQ (reference sequence). The CDR3 nucleotides are TGTGCCAGCAGCCCTACTCTTATAACCACAGACGAGACCCTCCACTTT. It codes for CASSPTLITTDETLHF.

This clonotype was recorded many times. The chain links TRBV6-1 to TRBJ1-5; no reliable D call. The CDR3 is 15 amino acids. Germline values: CDR1 MNHNS, CDR2 SASEGT. V lost 8 bases and J lost 0, with 14 bases in between. This CDR3 reads CASDATDYSNQPQHF. Here the CDR3 DNA reads TGTGCCAGCGACGCCACGGATTATAGCAATCAGCCCCAGCATTTT.

This clonotype was detected only a few times. The chain joins TRBV25-1 to TRBJ1-1, with a tentative D call TRBD1 (6 bases). Germline V lookup: CDR1 MGHDK, CDR2 SYGVNS. CDR3 size: 15 residues. The germline V and J ends were trimmed by 2 bases and 0 bases, with 10 bases remaining between them. The CDR3 sequence: CASSETGSLNTEAFF. The CDR3 bases are TGTGCCAGCAGTGAAACAGGGTCGCTGAACACTGAAGCTTTCTTT.

This clonotype was recorded at least ten times. V and J are TRBV2 and TRBJ2-5; D is perhaps TRBD1 or TRBD2 (5 bases each). CDR1 is SNHLY, CDR2 FYNNEI, per germline. The CDR3 consists of 14 residues. V was pared by 6 bases and J by 5 bases, with 16 bases between. CDR3: CASRGPYVGETQYF. Here the CDR3 DNA reads TGTGCCAGCAGGGGACCATACGTTGGGGAGACCCAGTACTTC.

This clonotype was seen repeatedly, ten times or more. This rearrangement joins TRBV20-1 to TRBJ2-1, with 14 positions matching TRBD2. In germline, CDR1 is DFQATT, CDR2 SNEGSKA (reference sequence). The CDR3 covers 16 residues. Trimming at V came to 0 bases and at J to 9 bases, leaving 7 bases not matched to a gene. CDR3 loop: CSAREGTSGSRVEQFF. As DNA, the CDR3 is TGCAGTGCTAGAGAAGGGACTAGCGGGAGTAGGGTTGAGCAGTTCTTC.

At least ten counts were recorded for this clonotype. V is TRBV9 and J is TRBJ1-5, with a weak D call TRBD1 (5 bases). This CDR3 contains 15 residues. Trimming shortened V by 0 bases and J by 4 bases, and 11 bases separated the two germline ends. The germline V gene has CDR1 SGDLS and CDR2 YYNGEE. The DNA of the CDR3 is TGTGCCAGCAGCGTAGGTGGGGCCCAAAATCAGCCCCAGCATTTT. Protein: CASSVGGAQNQPQHF.

The table lists this clonotype with many counts. Sequence at one end of the junction differs from germline and may be a read error. CDR3 nucleotides: TGTGCCAGCAGCGTAGGGGGGGCACCCACAAATACGCAGTATTTT. This codes for CASSVGGAPTNTQYF. This rearrangement joins TRBV9 to TRBJ2-3; D assignment may be TRBD1 or TRBD2 (6 bases each). Germline CDR1 and CDR2: SGDLS and YYNGEE. This CDR3 spans 15 amino acids.

Concerning this clonotype: It may be a read error: a sequence one base away is much more abundant. The V call is TRBV11-2, the J call TRBJ1-4, with D uncertain. This CDR3 is 13 amino acids long. Per germline, CDR1 SGHAT and CDR2 FQNNGV. In nucleotides, the CDR3 is TGTGCCGGCAGCTTAGCCTTAGGTGAAAAACTGTTTTTT. Translated, it gives CAGSLALGEKLFF.

This clonotype has a count of ten or more. The V call is TRBV28, the J call TRBJ2-3; D is perhaps TRBD1 or TRBD2 (6 bases each). Trimming removed 3 bases at V and 2 bases at J, with 12 bases between. The CDR3 contains 15 residues. Germline V gene lookup returns CDR1 MDHEN and CDR2 SYDVKM. This CDR3 reads CASSFSGGHTDTQYF. CDR3 bases: TGTGCCAGCAGTTTCTCTGGGGGGCACACAGATACGCAGTATTTT.

In this sample, this clonotype turned up a few times. This may be a read error: a much more frequent sequence differs by one nucleotide. J is TRBJ1-6 and V is TRBV2, with 10 nucleotides matching TRBD1. Germline loops: CDR1 SNHLY, CDR2 FYNNEI. The CDR3 has 14 amino acids. CDR3 in DNA: TGTGCCTGCAGTGAAGGACAGGGGGACTCACCCCTCCACTTT. This gives the protein CACSEGQGDSPLHF.

This clonotype showed up many times. This rearrangement joins TRBV12-3 or TRBV12-4 to TRBJ2-1; TRBD1 aligns across 10 bases. After removal of 3 bases from V and 6 bases from J, the junction contained 5 bases not matched to a gene. The CDR3 consists of 15 residues. The CDR3 region has the DNA TGTGCCAGCAGTTTGTGGACAGGGGGGCGCAATGAGCAGTTCTTC. Encoded protein: CASSLWTGGRNEQFF.

Worth noting for this clonotype: This sequence may be a read error, since a much larger clone differs from it by one base. The CDR3 spells CASANMGGRRKDSSLHF. DNA for the CDR3: TGCGCCAGCGCCAATATGGGGGGACGTCGGAAGGATTCATCCCTCCACTTT. The rearrangement links TRBV4-1 to TRBJ1-6, with TRBD1 as a possible D gene (5 bases). The CDR3 covers 17 residues. The germline CDR1 and CDR2 sequences are MGHRA and YSYEKL.

This clonotype has a count of ten or more. The chain links TRBV6-9 to TRBJ2-7, with TRBD2 identical over 9 bases. The V segment lost 0 bases and the J segment 4 bases; nucleotides outside the gene matches: 4. There are 15 residues in the CDR3. Germline CDR1 reads MNHGY; CDR2 reads SVAAGI. The CDR3 protein is CASSYSSGGAYEQYF. CDR3 DNA sequence: TGTGCCAGCAGTTATTCTAGCGGGGGAGCTTACGAGCAGTACTTC.

This clonotype has at least ten counts. This CDR3 reads CASRDSDPGNTIYF. Here the CDR3 DNA reads TGTGCCAGTAGGGACAGCGACCCTGGAAACACCATATATTTT. This chain joins TRBV19 and TRBJ1-3; maybe TRBD1 (6 bases). V was clipped by 6 bases and J by 2 bases, with 11 bases between them. The germline V gene has CDR1 LNHDA and CDR2 SQIVND (reference sequence). The CDR3 extends over 14 amino acids.

This clonotype was counted between two and nine times. With a much larger clone just one base away, this may be a read error. CDR3 DNA: TGTGCCACCAGCCCCTCGGGGCAGGGGAAAAACTATGGCTACGCCTTC. Translating it yields CATSPSGQGKNYGYAF. The V call is TRBV24-1, the J call TRBJ1-2; D is perhaps TRBD1 (6 bases). CDR1 and CDR2 from the germline V gene are KGHDR and SFDVKD. The CDR3 covers 16 residues.

In its sample, this clonotype was seen many times. The chain recombines TRBV24-1 with TRBJ1-3; possibly TRBD1 for D (5 bases). CDR1 and CDR2 (germline): KGHDR, SFDVKD. V was shortened by 9 bases and J by 4 bases, with 12 bases between the two germline ends. There are 13 residues in the CDR3. Written as DNA, the CDR3 is TGTGCCACCCGGGGCGACGGAGGAAACACCATATATTTT. It yields the protein CATRGDGGNTIYF.

This clonotype showed up many times. This rearrangement joins TRBV28 to TRBJ2-7, with D unclear. The V and J ends lost 7 bases and 2 bases respectively, with 9 bases between them. CDR1 MDHEN and CDR2 SYDVKM come from the germline V gene. This CDR3 contains 12 residues. CDR3 loop: CASTEGAYEQYF. CDR3 sequence (DNA): TGTGCCAGCACCGAAGGAGCCTACGAGCAGTACTTC.

This clonotype has only a few counts. The gene calls are TRBV5-1 and TRBJ1-4; D is perhaps TRBD1 (5 bases). The length of the CDR3 is 14 residues. The germline gives CDR1 SGHRS, CDR2 YFSETQ. The V end lost 4 bases, the J end lost 0 bases, and 7 bases lay between the germline ends. The CDR3 DNA is TGCGCCAGCAGCCGGGGGACAACTAATGAAAAACTGTTTTTT. Amino acid sequence: CASSRGTTNEKLFF.

At least ten counts were recorded for this clonotype. This chain joins TRBV7-2 and TRBJ2-5; maybe TRBD2 (6 bases). This CDR3 has 22 amino acids. The ends were cut back, 5 bases at V and 2 bases at J, with 36 bases in the middle. The germline V gene has CDR1 SGHTA and CDR2 FQGNSA. CDR3 DNA: TGTGCCAGCAGCGCCCCTCTTTACTATTACCCCCTCAGGCGGCGGGGACAAGAGACCCAGTACTTC. This sequence encodes CASSAPLYYYPLRRRGQETQYF.

Notes on this clonotype: This sequence may be a read error, since a much larger clone differs from it by one base. The CDR3 reads CASRMGLTDDEQFF. The CDR3, as DNA: TGTGCCAGCAGGATGGGACTAACAGATGACGAGCAGTTCTTC. The rearrangement links TRBV12-3 or TRBV12-4 to TRBJ2-1; 7 bases align to TRBD2. The CDR3 sequence is 14 residues long. J gave up 10 bases and V 6 bases, and 12 bases lay outside the gene matches.

With respect to this clonotype: At one end, the junction sequence differs from germline, possibly due to a read error. The genes are TRBV28 and TRBJ2-2; possibly TRBD2 for D (5 bases). Germline lookup yields CDR1 MDHEN and CDR2 SYDVKM. The CDR3 totals 12 residues. CDR3 loop: CASSGNPGELFF. The CDR3, as DNA: TGTGCCAGCAGCGGGAACCCCGGGGAGCTGTTTTTT.